This TCR beta chain was recorded in a study of cytomegalovirus exposure and HLA in healthy donors. PCR was performed using 60 Vbeta and 13 Jbeta primers. The table came from immunoSEQ multiplex PCR; TCRdb's copy has only in-frame clones and leaves some out. The sample has about 210,000 clones, about 75% seen once. The sample comprised PBMCs. The receptor was derived from a male donor in good health and CMV-seronegative.

In DNA form, the CDR3 reads TGTGCCAGCAGCTCCCTGGACAGGGGCTGGAGAGATACGCAGTATTTT. The encoded protein is CASSSLDRGWRDTQYF. The chain employs TRBV5-8 and TRBJ2-3; 9 bases map to TRBD1. Trimming took 3 bases from V and 5 from J; bases not matched to a gene: 10. This CDR3 has 16 amino acids. Germline V gene lookup returns CDR1 SGHTS and CDR2 YDEGEE.